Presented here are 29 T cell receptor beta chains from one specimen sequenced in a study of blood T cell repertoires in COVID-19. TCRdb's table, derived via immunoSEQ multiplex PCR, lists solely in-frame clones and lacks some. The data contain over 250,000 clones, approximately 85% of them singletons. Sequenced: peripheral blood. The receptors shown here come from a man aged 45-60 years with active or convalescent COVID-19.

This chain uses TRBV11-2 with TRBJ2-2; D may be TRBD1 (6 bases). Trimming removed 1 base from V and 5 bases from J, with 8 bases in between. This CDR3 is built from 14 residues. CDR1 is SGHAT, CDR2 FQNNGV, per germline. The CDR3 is CASSLVQGTGELFF. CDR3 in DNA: TGTGCCAGCAGCTTAGTCCAGGGGACCGGGGAGCTGTTTTTT.

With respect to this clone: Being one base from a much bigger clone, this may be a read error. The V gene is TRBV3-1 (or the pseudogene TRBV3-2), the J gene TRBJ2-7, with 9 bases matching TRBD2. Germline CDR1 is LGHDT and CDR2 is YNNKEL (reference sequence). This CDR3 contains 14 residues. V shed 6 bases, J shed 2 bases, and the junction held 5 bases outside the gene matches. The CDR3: CASSLRGRAYEQYF. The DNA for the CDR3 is TGTGCCAGCAGTTTACGCGGGAGGGCCTACGAGCAGTACTTC.

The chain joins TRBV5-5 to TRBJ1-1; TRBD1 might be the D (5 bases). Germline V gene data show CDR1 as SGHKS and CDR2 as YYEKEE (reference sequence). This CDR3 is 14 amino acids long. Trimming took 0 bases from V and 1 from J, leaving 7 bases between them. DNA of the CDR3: TGTGCCAGCAGCTTGGACAGGTGGAACACTGAAGCTTTCTTT. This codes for CASSLDRWNTEAFF.

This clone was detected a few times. The CDR3 here is CASSRGPGTDTQYF. The CDR3 DNA follows: TGCGCCAGCAGTAGGGGGCCGGGCACAGATACGCAGTATTTT. This chain connects TRBV10-2 to TRBJ2-3, with 7 bases that match TRBD1. V gave up 5 bases and J gave up 1 base; unmatched junction bases: 3. Germline V gene lookup returns CDR1 WSHSY and CDR2 SAAADI. The CDR3 extends over 14 amino acids.

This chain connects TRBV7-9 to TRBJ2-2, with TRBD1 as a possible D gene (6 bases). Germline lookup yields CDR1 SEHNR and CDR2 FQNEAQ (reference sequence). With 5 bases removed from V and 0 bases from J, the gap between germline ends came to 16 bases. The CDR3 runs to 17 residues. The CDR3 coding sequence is TGTGCCAGCAGCCTCGGAACAGGGCACGCGAACACCGGGGAGCTGTTTTTT. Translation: CASSLGTGHANTGELFF.

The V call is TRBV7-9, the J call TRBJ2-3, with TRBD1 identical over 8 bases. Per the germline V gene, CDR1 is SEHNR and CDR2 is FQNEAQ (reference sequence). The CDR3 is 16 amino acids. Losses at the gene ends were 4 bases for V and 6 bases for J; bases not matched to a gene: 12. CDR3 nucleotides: TGTGCCAGCAGCTCCCCGACAGGGGCCACCGGGGATACGCAGTATTTT. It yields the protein CASSSPTGATGDTQYF. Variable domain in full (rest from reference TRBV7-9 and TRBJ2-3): DTGVSQNPRHKITKRGQNVTFRCDPISEHNRLYWYRQTLGQGPEFLTYFQNEAQLEKSRLLSDRFSAERPKGSFSTLEIQRTEQGDSAMYLCASSSPTGATGDTQYFGPGTRLTVL.

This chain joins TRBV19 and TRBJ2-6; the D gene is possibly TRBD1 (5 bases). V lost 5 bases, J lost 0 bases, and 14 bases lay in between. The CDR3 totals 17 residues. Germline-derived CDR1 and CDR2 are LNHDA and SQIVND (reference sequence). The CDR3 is CASSRRLGLSGANVLTF. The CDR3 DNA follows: TGTGCCAGTAGTCGCCGCCTGGGGCTCTCTGGGGCCAACGTCCTGACTTTC.

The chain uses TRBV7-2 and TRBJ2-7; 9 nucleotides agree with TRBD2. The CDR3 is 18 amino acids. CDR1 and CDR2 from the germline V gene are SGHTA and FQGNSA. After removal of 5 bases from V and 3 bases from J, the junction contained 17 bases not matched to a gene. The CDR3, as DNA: TGTGCCAGCAGCCCGTACTCGGTACTAGCGGGTACCCTCTACGAGCAGTACTTC. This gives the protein CASSPYSVLAGTLYEQYF.

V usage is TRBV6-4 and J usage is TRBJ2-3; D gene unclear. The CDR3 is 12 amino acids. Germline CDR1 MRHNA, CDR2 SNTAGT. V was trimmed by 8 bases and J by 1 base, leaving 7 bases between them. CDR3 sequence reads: CASSPGTDTQYF. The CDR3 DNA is TGTGCCAGCTCTCCAGGCACAGATACGCAGTATTTT.

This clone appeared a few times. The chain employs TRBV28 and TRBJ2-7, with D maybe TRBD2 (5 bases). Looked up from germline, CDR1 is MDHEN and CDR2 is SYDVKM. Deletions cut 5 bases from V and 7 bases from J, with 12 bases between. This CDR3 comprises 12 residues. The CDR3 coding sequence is TGTGCCAGCAGTCAACTAGTGCGGGAGCAGTACTTC. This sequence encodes CASSQLVREQYF.

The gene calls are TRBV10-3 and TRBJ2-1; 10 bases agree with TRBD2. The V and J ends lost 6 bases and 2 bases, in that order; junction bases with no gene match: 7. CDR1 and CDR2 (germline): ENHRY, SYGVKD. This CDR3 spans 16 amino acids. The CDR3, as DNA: TGTGCCATCAGGACCCCCGGGACTAGCGCCTACAATGAGCAGTTCTTC. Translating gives CAIRTPGTSAYNEQFF.

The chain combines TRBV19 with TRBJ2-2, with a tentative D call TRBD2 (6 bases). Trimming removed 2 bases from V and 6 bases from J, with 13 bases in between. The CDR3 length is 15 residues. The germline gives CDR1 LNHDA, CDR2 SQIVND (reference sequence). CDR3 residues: CASSIPARRAGELFF. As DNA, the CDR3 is TGTGCCAGTAGTATACCCGCGAGGAGGGCCGGGGAGCTGTTTTTT.

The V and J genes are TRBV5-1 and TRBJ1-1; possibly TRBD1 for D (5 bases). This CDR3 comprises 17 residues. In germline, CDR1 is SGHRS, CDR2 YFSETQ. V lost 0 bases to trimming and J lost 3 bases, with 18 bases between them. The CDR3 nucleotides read TGCGCCAGCAGCTTGGAACTCGGGGGACCCTTTTACACTGAAGCTTTCTTT. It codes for CASSLELGGPFYTEAFF.

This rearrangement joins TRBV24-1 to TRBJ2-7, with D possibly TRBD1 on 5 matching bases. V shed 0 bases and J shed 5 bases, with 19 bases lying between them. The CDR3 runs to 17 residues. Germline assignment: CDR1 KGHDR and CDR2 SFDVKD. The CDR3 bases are TGTGCCACCAGTGATTTGATGAAGGACATTAGTCGGGACGAGCAGTACTTC. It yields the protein CATSDLMKDISRDEQYF.

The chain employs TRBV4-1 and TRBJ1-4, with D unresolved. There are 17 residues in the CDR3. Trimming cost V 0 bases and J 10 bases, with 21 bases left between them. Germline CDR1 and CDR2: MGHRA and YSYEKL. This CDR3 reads CASSQEMSGRALGKLFF. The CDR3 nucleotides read TGCGCCAGCAGCCAAGAAATGAGCGGACGCGCTTTAGGAAAACTGTTTTTT.

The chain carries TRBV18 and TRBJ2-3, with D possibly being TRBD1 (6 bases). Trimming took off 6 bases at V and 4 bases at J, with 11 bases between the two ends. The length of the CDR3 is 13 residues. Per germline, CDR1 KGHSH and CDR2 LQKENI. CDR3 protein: CASSLGQSDTQYF. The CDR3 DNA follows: TGTGCCAGCTCGCTCGGACAGTCAGATACGCAGTATTTT. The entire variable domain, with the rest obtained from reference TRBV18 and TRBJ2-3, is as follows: NAGVMQNPRHLVRRRGQEARLRCSPMKGHSHVYWYRQLPEEGLKFMVYLQKENIIDESGMPKERFSAEFPKEGPSILRIQQVVRGDSAAYFCASSLGQSDTQYFGPGTRLTVL.

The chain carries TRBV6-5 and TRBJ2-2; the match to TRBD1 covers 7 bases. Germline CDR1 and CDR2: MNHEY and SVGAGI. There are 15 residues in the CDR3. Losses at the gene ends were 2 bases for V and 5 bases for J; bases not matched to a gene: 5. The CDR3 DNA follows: TGTGCCAGCAGTTACAGGGGGCCCCGGACCGGGGAGCTGTTTTTT. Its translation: CASSYRGPRTGELFF.

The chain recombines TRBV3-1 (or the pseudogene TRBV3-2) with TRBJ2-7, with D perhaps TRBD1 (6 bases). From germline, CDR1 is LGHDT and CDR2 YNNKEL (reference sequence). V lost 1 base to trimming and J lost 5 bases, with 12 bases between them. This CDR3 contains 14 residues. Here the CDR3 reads CASSQVGAAHEQYF. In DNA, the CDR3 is TGTGCCAGCAGCCAAGTGGGGGCTGCCCACGAGCAGTACTTC.

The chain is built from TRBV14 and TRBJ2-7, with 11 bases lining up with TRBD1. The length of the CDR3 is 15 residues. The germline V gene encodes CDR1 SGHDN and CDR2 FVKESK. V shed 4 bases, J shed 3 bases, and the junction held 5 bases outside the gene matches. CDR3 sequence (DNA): TGTGCCAGCAGCCCGCTTGGGACAGGGGGCTACGAGCAGTACTTC. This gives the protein CASSPLGTGGYEQYF.

The CDR3 here is CATSRESRTVVPKLFF. In DNA form, the CDR3 reads TGTGCCACCAGCAGAGAGTCGAGGACAGTGGTCCCAAAACTGTTTTTT. The rearrangement uses TRBV15 and TRBJ1-4; the D gene is possibly TRBD1 (6 bases). The CDR3 spans 16 residues. Germline CDR1 is LNHNV and CDR2 is YYDKDF (reference sequence). Deletions cut 0 bases from V and 10 bases from J, with 18 bases between.

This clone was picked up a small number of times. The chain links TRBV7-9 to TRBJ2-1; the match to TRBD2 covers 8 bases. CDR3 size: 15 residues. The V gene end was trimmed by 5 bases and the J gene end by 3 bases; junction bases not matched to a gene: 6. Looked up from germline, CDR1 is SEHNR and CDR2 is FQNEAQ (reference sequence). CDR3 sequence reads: CASSIGSGGYNEQFF. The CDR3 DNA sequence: TGTGCCAGCAGCATCGGGAGCGGGGGCTACAATGAGCAGTTCTTC.

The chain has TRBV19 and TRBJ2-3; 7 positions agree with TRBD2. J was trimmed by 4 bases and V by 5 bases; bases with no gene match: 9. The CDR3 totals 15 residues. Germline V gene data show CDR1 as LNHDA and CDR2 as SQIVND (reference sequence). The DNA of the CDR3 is TGTGCCAGTAGTGGGCTAGCGGTGGGGCCAGATACGCAGTATTTT. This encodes CASSGLAVGPDTQYF.

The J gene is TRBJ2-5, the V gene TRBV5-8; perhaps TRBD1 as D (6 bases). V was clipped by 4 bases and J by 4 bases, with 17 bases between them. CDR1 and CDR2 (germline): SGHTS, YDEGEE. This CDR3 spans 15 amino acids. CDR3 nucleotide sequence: TGTGCCAGCAGCCTGGCAGGGGCGGTGGGAGAGACCCAGTACTTC. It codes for CASSLAGAVGETQYF. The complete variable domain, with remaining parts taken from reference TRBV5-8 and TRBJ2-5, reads EAGVTQSPTHLIKTRGQQATLRCSPISGHTSVYWYQQALGLGLQFLLWYDEGEERNRGNFPPRFSGRQFPNYSSELNVNALELEDSALYLCASSLAGAVGETQYFGPGTRLLVL.

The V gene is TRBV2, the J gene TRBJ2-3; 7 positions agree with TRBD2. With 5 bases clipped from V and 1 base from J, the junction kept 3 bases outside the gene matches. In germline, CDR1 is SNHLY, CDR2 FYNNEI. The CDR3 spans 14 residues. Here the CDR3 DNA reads TGTGCCAGCAGTCGCGGGAGAGGCACAGATACGCAGTATTTT. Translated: CASSRGRGTDTQYF.

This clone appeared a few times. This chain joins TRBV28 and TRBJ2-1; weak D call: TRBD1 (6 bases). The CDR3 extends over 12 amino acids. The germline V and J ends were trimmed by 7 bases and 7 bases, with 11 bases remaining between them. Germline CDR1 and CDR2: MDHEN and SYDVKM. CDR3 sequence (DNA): TGTGCCAGCAACAGGGTGGGTAATGAGCAGTTCTTC. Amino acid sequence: CASNRVGNEQFF.

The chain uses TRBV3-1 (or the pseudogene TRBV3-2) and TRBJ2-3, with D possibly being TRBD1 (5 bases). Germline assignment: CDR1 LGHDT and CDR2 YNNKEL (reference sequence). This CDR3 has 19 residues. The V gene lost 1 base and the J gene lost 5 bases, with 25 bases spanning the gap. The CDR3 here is CASSQVSDKVGDSGDTQYF. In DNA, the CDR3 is TGTGCCAGCAGCCAAGTTTCAGACAAGGTAGGGGATTCGGGAGATACGCAGTATTTT.

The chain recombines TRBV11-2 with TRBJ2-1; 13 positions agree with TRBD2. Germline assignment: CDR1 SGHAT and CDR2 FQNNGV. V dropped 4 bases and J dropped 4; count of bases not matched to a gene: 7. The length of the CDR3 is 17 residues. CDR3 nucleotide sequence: TGTGCCAGCAGCTCGCGACTAGCGGGAGGAGGGTACAATGAGCAGTTCTTC. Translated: CASSSRLAGGGYNEQFF.

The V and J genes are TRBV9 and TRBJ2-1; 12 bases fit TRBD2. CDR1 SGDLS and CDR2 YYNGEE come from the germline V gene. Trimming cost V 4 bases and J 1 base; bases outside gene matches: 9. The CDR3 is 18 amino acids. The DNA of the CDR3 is TGTGCCAGCAGCCCGACTAGCGGGAGTACGGGTTCCTACAATGAGCAGTTCTTC. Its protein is CASSPTSGSTGSYNEQFF.

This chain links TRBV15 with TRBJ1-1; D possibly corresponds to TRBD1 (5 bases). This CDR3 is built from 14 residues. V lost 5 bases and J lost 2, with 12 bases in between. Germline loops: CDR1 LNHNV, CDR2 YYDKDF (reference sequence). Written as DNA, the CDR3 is TGTGCCACCAGCTCCAGGGATATTAACACTGAAGCTTTCTTT. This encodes CATSSRDINTEAFF.